This is a list of T cell receptor beta chains from one sample in a study of PD-1 blockade in classical Hodgkin lymphoma. Profiling relied on immunoSEQ multiplex PCR, and the TCRdb table lists in-frame clones only, not all of them. The sample lists roughly 41,000 clones, 76% occurring once. The material was peripheral blood mononuclear cells (PBMCs), obtained at baseline. These receptors originate from a human donor with classical Hodgkin lymphoma. The CDR3 runs from the conserved cysteine through the conserved F or W. A D gene is named only where the DNA matches it firmly. Only some rows state a clone size, as once, few, many or a class for expanded clones.

d_call: -
clone_size: -
j_call: TRBJ1-2
cdr3_length: 13
v_call: TRBV14
cdr3_aa: CASSPIPEDGYTF
cdr3_nt: TGTGCCAGCAGCCCTATTCCGGAGGATGGCTACACCTTC

d_call: -
clone_size: -
j_call: TRBJ1-1
cdr3_length: 15
v_call: TRBV6-5
cdr3_aa: CASTKRGTENTEAFF
cdr3_nt: TGTGCCAGCACCAAACGAGGGACGGAGAACACTGAAGCTTTCTTT

d_call: -
clone_size: -
j_call: TRBJ2-7
cdr3_length: 17
v_call: TRBV19
cdr3_aa: CASSIRPGLAYSYEQYF
cdr3_nt: TGTGCCAGTAGTATCCGGCCGGGGCTAGCGTACTCCTACGAGCAGTACTTC

d_call: TRBD1
clone_size: -
j_call: TRBJ2-7
cdr3_length: 17
v_call: TRBV4-1
cdr3_aa: CASSQLLRDRAMYEQYF
cdr3_nt: TGCGCCAGCAGCCAGTTGCTCCGGGACAGGGCGATGTACGAGCAGTACTTC

d_call: -
clone_size: -
j_call: TRBJ2-1
cdr3_length: 14
v_call: TRBV7-2
cdr3_aa: CASSFLGGHNEQFF
cdr3_nt: TGTGCCAGCAGCTTTCTCGGGGGTCACAATGAGCAGTTCTTC

d_call: -
clone_size: medium-sized
j_call: TRBJ1-1
cdr3_length: 13
v_call: TRBV4-1
cdr3_aa: CASSPFGQTEAFF
cdr3_nt: TGCGCCAGCAGCCCATTTGGACAGACTGAAGCTTTCTTT

d_call: TRBD2
clone_size: once
j_call: TRBJ2-2
cdr3_length: 15
v_call: TRBV7-2
cdr3_aa: CASSRTSGSAGELFF
cdr3_nt: TGTGCCAGCAGCCGGACTAGCGGGAGTGCCGGGGAGCTGTTTTTT

d_call: -
clone_size: -
j_call: TRBJ1-6
cdr3_length: 12
v_call: TRBV14
cdr3_aa: CASSQDTRVLRF
cdr3_nt: TGTGCCAGCAGCCAAGATACGCGGGTATTGAGGTTT

d_call: -
clone_size: -
j_call: TRBJ1-1
cdr3_length: 12
v_call: TRBV29-1
cdr3_aa: CSGQQGVVEAFF
cdr3_nt: TGCAGCGGGCAACAGGGAGTGGTTGAAGCTTTCTTT

d_call: TRBD2
clone_size: -
j_call: TRBJ2-3
cdr3_length: 15
v_call: TRBV28
cdr3_aa: CASRGTSGSTDTQYF
cdr3_nt: TGTGCCAGCAGGGGGACTAGCGGGAGTACAGATACGCAGTATTTT

d_call: TRBD2
clone_size: -
j_call: TRBJ2-1
cdr3_length: 14
v_call: TRBV6-6
cdr3_aa: CASFGGGPRREQFF
cdr3_nt: TGTGCCAGCTTTGGGGGAGGGCCACGGAGGGAGCAGTTCTTC

d_call: -
clone_size: -
j_call: TRBJ2-5
cdr3_length: 15
v_call: TRBV9
cdr3_aa: CASSVEGGRQETQYF
cdr3_nt: TGTGCCAGCAGCGTAGAGGGGGGACGCCAAGAGACCCAGTACTTC

d_call: -
clone_size: -
j_call: TRBJ2-5
cdr3_length: 12
v_call: TRBV6-5
cdr3_aa: CASKFQGETQYF
cdr3_nt: TGTGCCAGCAAGTTCCAGGGGGAGACCCAGTACTTC

d_call: -
clone_size: -
j_call: TRBJ1-5
cdr3_length: 15
v_call: TRBV6-5
cdr3_aa: CASSYGTSPNQPQHF
cdr3_nt: TGTGCCAGCAGTTACGGGACCTCACCCAATCAGCCCCAGCATTTT

d_call: -
clone_size: -
j_call: TRBJ2-1
cdr3_length: 13
v_call: TRBV19
cdr3_aa: CASSPRTVNEQFF
cdr3_nt: TGTGCCAGTAGTCCCCGGACTGTCAATGAGCAGTTCTTC

d_call: TRBD2
clone_size: few
j_call: TRBJ2-3
cdr3_length: 15
v_call: TRBV28
cdr3_aa: CASSSFSGSRDTQYF
cdr3_nt: TGTGCCAGCAGTTCGTTTAGCGGGAGTCGGGATACGCAGTATTTT

d_call: -
clone_size: few
j_call: TRBJ2-3
cdr3_length: 13
v_call: TRBV7-6
cdr3_aa: CASHRLGPDTQYF
cdr3_nt: TGTGCCAGCCACAGGCTTGGCCCAGATACGCAGTATTTT

d_call: -
clone_size: -
j_call: TRBJ1-1
cdr3_length: 15
v_call: TRBV7-2
cdr3_aa: CASSLVRGGGTEAFF
cdr3_nt: TGTGCCAGCAGCTTAGTCAGGGGAGGTGGGACTGAAGCTTTCTTT